The present TCR beta chain was sequenced within a study of T cells in lung cancer brain metastases. Germline V gives CDR1 SQVTM, CDR2 ANQGSEA. The CDR3 is made up of 14 amino acids. V was shortened by 4 bases and J by 0 bases, with 10 bases between the two germline ends. This clone was counted only a few times. Patients had resection for synchronous oligometastatic disease or delayed recurrence of a solitary brain metastasis. Some clones are missing from TCRdb's copy, which holds only in-frame ones; the method was immunoSEQ multiplex PCR. The top ten hold around 6.5% of the sample, which has approximately 5,100 clones, about four fifths seen once.

The chain recombines TRBV29-1 with TRBJ2-1, with D possibly being TRBD1 (6 bases). Sample: tumor tissue from a brain metastasis. This TCR came from a man aged 45 to 65 with non-small cell lung cancer that had spread to the brain. CDR3 sequence: CSVGIGGSYNEQFF. CDR3 DNA sequence: TGCAGCGTTGGTATAGGGGGCTCCTACAATGAGCAGTTCTTC.